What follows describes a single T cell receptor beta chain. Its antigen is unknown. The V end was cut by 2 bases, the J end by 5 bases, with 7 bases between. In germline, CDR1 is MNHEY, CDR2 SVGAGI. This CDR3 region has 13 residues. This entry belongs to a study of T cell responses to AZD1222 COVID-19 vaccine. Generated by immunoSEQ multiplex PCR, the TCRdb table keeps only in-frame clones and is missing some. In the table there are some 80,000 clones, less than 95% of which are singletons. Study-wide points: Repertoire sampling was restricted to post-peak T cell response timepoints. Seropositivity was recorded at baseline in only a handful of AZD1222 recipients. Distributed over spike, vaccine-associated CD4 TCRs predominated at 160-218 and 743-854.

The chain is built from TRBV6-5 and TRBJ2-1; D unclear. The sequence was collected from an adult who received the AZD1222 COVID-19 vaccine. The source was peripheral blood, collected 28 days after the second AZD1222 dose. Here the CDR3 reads CASSYRLDNEQFF. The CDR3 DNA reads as TGTGCCAGCAGTTACAGGTTGGACAATGAGCAGTTCTTC.